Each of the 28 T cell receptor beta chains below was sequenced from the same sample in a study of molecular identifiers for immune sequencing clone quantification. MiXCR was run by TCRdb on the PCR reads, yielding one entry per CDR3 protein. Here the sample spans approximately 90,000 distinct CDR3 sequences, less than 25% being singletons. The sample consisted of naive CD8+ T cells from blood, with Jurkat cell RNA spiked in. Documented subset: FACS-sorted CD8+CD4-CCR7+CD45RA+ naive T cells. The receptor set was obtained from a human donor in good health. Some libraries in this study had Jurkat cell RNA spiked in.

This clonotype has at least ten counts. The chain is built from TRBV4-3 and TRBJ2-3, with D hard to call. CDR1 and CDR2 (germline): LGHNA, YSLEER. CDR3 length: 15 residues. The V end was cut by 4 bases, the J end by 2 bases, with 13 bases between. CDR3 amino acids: CASSLLGGDTDTQYF. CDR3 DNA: TGCGCCAGCAGCCTCCTAGGTGGGGACACAGATACGCAGTATTTT.

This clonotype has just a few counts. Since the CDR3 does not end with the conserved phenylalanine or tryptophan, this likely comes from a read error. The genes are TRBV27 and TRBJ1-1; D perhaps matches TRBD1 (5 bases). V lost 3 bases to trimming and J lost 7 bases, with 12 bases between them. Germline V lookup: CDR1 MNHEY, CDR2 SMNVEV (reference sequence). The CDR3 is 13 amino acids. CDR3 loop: CASSLGTASEAFS. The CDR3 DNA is TGTGCCAGCAGTTTGGGGACTGCAAGTGAAGCTTTCTCT.

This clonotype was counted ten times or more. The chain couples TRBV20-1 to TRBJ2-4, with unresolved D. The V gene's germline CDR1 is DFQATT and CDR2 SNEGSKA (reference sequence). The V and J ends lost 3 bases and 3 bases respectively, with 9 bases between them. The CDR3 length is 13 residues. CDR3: CSARSLDKNIQYF. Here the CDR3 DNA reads TGCAGTGCTAGGTCTCTCGACAAAAACATTCAGTACTTC.

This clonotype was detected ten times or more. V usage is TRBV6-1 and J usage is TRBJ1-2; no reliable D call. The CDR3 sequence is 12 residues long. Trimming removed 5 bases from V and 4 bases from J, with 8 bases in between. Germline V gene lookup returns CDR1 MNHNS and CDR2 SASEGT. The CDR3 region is CASSPAVYGYTF. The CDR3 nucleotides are TGTGCCAGCAGTCCAGCAGTCTATGGCTACACCTTC.

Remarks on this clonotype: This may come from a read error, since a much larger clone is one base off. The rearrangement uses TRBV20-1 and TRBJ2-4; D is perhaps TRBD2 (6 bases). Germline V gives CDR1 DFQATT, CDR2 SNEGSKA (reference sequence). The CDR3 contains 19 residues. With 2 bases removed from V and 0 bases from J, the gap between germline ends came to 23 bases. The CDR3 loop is CSARLLTGLGVLAKNIQYF. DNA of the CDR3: TGCAGTGCTAGACTCCTGACGGGACTGGGAGTCTTAGCCAAAAACATTCAGTACTTC.

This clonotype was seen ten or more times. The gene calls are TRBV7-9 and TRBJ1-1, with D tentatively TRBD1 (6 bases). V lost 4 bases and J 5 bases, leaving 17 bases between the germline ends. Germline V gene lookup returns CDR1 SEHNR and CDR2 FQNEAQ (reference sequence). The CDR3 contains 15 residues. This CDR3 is CASSSQDSWGTEAFF. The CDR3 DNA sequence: TGTGCCAGCAGCTCCCAGGACAGCTGGGGGACTGAAGCTTTCTTT.

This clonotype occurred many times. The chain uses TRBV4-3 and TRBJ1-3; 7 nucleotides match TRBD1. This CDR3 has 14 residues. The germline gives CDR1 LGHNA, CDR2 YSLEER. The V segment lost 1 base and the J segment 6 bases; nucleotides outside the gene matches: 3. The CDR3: CASSQVTGVNTIYF. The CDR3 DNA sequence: TGCGCCAGCAGCCAAGTAACAGGGGTAAACACCATATATTTT.

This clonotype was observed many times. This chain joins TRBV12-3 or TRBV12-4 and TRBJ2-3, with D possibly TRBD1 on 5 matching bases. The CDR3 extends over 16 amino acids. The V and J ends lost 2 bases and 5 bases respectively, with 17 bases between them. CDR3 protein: CASSLFRAALEDTQYF. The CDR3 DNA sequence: TGTGCCAGCAGTTTATTCAGGGCCGCTCTGGAAGATACGCAGTATTTT.

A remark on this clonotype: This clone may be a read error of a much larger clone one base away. CDR3 bases: TGTGCCTGGAGTGTACTAGCAGGGTACGAGCAGAACTTC. Its protein is CAWSVLAGYEQNF. The chain couples TRBV30 to TRBJ2-7, with D maybe TRBD2 (6 bases). Germline loops: CDR1 GTSNPN, CDR2 SVGIG (reference sequence). The CDR3 runs 13 residues.

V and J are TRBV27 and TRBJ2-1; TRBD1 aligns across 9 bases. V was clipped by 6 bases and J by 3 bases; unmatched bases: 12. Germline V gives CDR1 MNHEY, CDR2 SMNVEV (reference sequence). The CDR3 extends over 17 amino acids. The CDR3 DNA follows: TGTGCCAGCAGCCCTTTAGGGACAGGGACCTTCTACAATGAGCAGTTCTTC. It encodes CASSPLGTGTFYNEQFF.

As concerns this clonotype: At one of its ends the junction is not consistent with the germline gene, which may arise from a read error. The CDR3 DNA reads as TGCAGTGCTGGAGATGGGTGTAGCGGGTCCTCAGATACGCAGTATTTT. Amino acid sequence: CSAGDGCSGSSDTQYF. This rearrangement joins TRBV20-1 to TRBJ2-3, with 7 bases aligning to TRBD2. Germline values: CDR1 DFQATT, CDR2 SNEGSKA (reference sequence). This CDR3 is built from 16 residues.

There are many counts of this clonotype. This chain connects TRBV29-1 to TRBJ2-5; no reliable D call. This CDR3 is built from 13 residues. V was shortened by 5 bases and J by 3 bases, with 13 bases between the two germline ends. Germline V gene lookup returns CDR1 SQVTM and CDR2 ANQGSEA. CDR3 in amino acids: CSVKLGSEETQYF. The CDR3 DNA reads TGCAGCGTTAAATTGGGGTCGGAAGAGACCCAGTACTTC.

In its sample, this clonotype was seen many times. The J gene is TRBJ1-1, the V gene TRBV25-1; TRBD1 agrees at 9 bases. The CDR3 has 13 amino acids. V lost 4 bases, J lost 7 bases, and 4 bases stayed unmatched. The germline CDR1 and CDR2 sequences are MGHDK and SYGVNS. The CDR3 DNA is TGTGCCAGCAGTGCCTGGACAGGGGTTGAAGCTTTCTTT. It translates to CASSAWTGVEAFF. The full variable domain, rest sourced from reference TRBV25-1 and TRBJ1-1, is EADIYQTPRYLVIGTGKKITLECSQTMGHDKMYWYQQDPGMELHLIHYSYGVNSTEKGDLSSESTVSRIRTEHFPLTLESARPSHTSQYLCASSAWTGVEAFFGQGTRLTVV.

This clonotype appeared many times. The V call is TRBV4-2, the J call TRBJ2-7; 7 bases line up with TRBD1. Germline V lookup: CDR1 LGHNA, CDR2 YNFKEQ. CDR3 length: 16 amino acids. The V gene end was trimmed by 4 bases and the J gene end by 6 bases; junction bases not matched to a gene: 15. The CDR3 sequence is CASSPTWSGTEAEQYF. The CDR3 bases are TGTGCCAGCAGCCCCACCTGGTCCGGGACAGAAGCCGAGCAGTACTTC.

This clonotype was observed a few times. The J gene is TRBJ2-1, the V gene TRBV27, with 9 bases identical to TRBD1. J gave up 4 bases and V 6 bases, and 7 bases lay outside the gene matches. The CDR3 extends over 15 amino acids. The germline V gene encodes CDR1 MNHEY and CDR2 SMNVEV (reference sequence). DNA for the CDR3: TGTGCCAGCAGACAGGGGGCTTCGCGTTACAATGAGCAGTTCTTC. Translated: CASRQGASRYNEQFF.

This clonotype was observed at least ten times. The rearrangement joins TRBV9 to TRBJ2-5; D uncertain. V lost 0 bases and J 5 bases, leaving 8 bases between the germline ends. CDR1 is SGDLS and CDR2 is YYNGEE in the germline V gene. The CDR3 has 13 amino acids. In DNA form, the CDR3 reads TGTGCCAGCAGCGTAGTAGTAGGTGAGACCCAGTACTTC. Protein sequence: CASSVVVGETQYF.

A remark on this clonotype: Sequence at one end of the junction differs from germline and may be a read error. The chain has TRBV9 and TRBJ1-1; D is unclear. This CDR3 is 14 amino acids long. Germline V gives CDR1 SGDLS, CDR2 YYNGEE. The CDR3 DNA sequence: TGTGCCAGCACCCTTTTTGATTGGAGCACTGAAACTTTCTTT. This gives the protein CASTLFDWSTETFF.

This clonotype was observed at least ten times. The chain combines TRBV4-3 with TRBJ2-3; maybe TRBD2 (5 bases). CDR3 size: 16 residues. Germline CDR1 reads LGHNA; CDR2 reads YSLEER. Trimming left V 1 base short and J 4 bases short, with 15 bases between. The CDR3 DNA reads TGCGCCAGCAGCCAAGTTCTGCGGGCGAGGGCAGATACGCAGTATTTT. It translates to CASSQVLRARADTQYF.

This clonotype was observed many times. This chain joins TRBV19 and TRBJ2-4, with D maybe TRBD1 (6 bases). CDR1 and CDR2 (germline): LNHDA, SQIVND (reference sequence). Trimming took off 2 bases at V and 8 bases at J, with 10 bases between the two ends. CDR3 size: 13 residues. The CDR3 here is CASSILDSYIQYF. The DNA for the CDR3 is TGTGCCAGTAGTATATTGGACAGCTACATTCAGTACTTC.

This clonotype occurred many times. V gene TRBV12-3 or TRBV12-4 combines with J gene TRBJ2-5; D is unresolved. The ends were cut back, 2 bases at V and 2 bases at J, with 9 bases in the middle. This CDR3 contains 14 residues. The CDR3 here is CASSLTGRQETQYF. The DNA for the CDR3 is TGTGCCAGCAGTTTAACGGGCAGGCAAGAGACCCAGTACTTC.

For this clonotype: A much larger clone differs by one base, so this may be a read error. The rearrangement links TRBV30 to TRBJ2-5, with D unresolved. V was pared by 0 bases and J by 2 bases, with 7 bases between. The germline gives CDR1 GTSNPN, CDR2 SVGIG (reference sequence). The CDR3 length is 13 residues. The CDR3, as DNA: TGTGCCTGGAGTGTACATTATCAAGAGACCCAGTACTTC. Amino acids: CAWSVHYQETQYF. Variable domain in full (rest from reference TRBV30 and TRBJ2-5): SQTIHQWPATLVQPVGSPLSLECTVEGTSNPNLYWYRQAAGRGLQLLFYSVGIGQISSEVPQNLSASRPQDRQFILSSKKLLLSDSGFYLCAWSVHYQETQYFGPGTRLLVL.

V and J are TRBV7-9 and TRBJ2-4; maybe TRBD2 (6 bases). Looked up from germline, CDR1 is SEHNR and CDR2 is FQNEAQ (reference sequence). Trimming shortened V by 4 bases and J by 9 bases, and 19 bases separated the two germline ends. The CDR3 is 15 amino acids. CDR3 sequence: CASSSAGSHKGIQYF. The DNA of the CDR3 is TGTGCCAGCAGCTCAGCCGGGAGTCACAAGGGCATTCAGTACTTC.

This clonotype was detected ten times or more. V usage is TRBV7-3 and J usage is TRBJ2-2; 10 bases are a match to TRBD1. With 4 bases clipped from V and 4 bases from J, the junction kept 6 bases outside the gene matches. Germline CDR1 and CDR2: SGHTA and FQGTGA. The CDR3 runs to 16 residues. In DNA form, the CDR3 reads TGTGCCAGCAGCTCACCGGACAGGGGGATCACCGGGGAGCTGTTTTTT. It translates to CASSSPDRGITGELFF.

CDR3 nucleotide sequence: TGTGCCAGCAGCGTAGGAGGGGATTATTACAATGAGCAGTTCTTC. Protein: CASSVGGDYYNEQFF. The V gene is TRBV9, the J gene TRBJ2-1; D assignment may be TRBD1 or TRBD2 (5 bases each). Looked up from germline, CDR1 is SGDLS and CDR2 is YYNGEE. The CDR3 is 15 residues long. V lost 0 bases, J lost 4 bases, and 11 bases lay in between. Full variable domain (missing parts from reference TRBV9 and TRBJ2-1): DSGVTQTPKHLITATGQRVTLRCSPRSGDLSVYWYQQSLDQGLQFLIQYYNGEERAKGNILERFSAQQFPDLHSELNLSSLELGDSALYFCASSVGGDYYNEQFFGPGTRLTVL.

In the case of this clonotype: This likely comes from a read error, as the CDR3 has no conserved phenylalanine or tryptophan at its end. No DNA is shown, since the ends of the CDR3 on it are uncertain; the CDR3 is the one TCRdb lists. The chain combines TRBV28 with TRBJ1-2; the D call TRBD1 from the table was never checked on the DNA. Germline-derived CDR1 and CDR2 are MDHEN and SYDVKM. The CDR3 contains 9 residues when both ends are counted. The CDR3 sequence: CASGPPETS.

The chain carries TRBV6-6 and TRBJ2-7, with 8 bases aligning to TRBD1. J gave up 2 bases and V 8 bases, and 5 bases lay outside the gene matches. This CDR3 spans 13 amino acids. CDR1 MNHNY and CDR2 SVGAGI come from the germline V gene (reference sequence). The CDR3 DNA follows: TGTGCCAGCGTCCCGGGACAGGCCTACGAGCAGTACTTC. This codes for CASVPGQAYEQYF.

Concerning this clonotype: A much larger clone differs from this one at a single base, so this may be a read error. CDR3 in amino acids: CASSGTVGTYEQYF. In nucleotides, the CDR3 is TGTGCCAGCAGCGGGACAGTGGGTACCTACGAGCAGTACTTC. The genes are TRBV5-3 and TRBJ2-7; either TRBD1 or TRBD2 may supply D (7 bases each). TRBV5-3 is recorded as an ORF, its role being uncertain. V lost 8 bases, J lost 2 bases, and 17 bases lay in between. The CDR3 has 14 residues.

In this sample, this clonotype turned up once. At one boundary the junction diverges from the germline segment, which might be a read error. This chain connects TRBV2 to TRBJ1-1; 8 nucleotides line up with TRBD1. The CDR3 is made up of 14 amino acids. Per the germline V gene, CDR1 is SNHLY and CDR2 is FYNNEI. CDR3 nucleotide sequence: TGTGCCAGCAGCGCGGGACAGGATCCTCCTGAAGCTCTCTTT. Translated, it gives CASSAGQDPPEALF.